The sequence of this TCR beta chain was determined in a study of cytomegalovirus exposure and HLA in healthy donors (dated by TCRdb to about 2017). Study-level background: In an earlier analysis of under 600 of the donors, approximately 300 Gb of sequence data and about 110 million unique TCR beta sequences from 150 million to 200 million T cells were reported. Roughly 300 gigabases of sequencing data and 70 million to 100 million unique TCR sequences were included in an early release covering about 700 HLA-typed donors. Among the approximately 430 genotyped donors, around 81% belonged to the genetic ancestry cluster associated with self-reported Caucasian donors. The study aimed to test whether signatures of past pathogen exposure could be identified by cataloging public T cell receptors. The study used immunosequencing to profile the T cell repertoires of hundreds of subjects and linked those repertoires to cytomegalovirus serostatus. Besides the first cohort of hundreds of subjects, a separate validation cohort made up of around 120 different subjects was used. The study combined high-throughput TCR immunosequencing, statistical association of individual TCRs with disease status, and machine learning to predict cytomegalovirus infection status. A later analysis re-analyzed previously published TCR beta repertoires from 550 to 700 donors and added high-resolution HLA genotyping to study TCR occurrence patterns. The later analysis used no new phenotypic data to find candidate immune exposures, relying instead on TCR beta sequences and their occurrence across donors. An earlier analysis of 500 to 750 of the donors applied high-throughput TCR beta sequencing to assess whether each TCR beta V gene segment acted as functional or pseudogenic. Donor age, sex, ethnicity and CMV serostatus were compiled together with the repertoire data. Genome-wide SNP genotypes for about 55% of the roughly 670 donors were used in a later genetic analysis, which treated that subset as a discovery cohort. All discovery cohort repertoires had been generated on a single sequencing platform. Both class I and class II loci were covered by HLA typing, at four-digit resolution. The number of donors typed differed by locus, with roughly 629-640 for A, B, C, DRB1 and DQB1, around 500 for DQA1, under 610 for DPA1, and under 490 for DPB1. A handful of DR-DQ haplotypes were handled as single units for association and clustering because linkage in the cohort was strong. Among about 370 genotyped donors of the cohort, an average of roughly 230,000 unique TCR beta nucleotide sequences was sequenced per donor, of which about 19% were non-productive. What the study reported, not specific to this receptor: When HLA alleles, especially DR and DQ, strongly co-occurred, attributing TCR associations to individual alleles was difficult. Most CMV-associated TCR beta chains appeared to be HLA-restricted in a later analysis, and the HLA associations seemed to be driven largely by CMV exposure. A later analysis found that HLA-associated TCR beta chains were more clonally expanded and had lower generation probabilities than equally common non-associated chains. According to a later analysis, TCR association rates differed among HLA loci, with DRB1 alleles showing the most associated TCRs and HLA-C alleles showing the fewest. A group of highly shared sequence variants was considered likely to be a technical artifact of the sequencing pipeline. Broadly in line with IMGT annotations, most TCR beta V segments showed up in productive rearrangements about 87% or about 30% of the time in an earlier analysis of about 500 of the donors. An association between a missense DCLRE1C variant and V-gene and J-gene trimming of TCR beta chains was found in a later genetic analysis and replicated in an independent cohort. In vitro tests confirmed that three of the cytomegalovirus-associated TCR beta chains recognize cytomegalovirus antigens. Because the 87-base-pair reads could not distinguish some IMGT-functional V segments, including TRBV6-2 and TRBV6-3, those segments were excluded. While some public TCRs were present in many individuals, most TCR sequences turned up only very rarely across donors. Presence/absence analyses assumed roughly uniform sequencing depth across donors, an assumption that may not hold. Specific HLA alleles were associated with about 17,000 TCR beta sequences at a false discovery rate of 0.05 in a later analysis. The study listed 150 to 200 TCR beta chains as associated with cytomegalovirus. A further reported finding was that TCR beta sequences accurately predicted the HLA-A and HLA-B alleles for most subjects in the first cohort. In both the original and validation cohorts, the classifier was reported to diagnose cytomegalovirus status with high specificity and sensitivity. In this cohort, only TCR beta chains were sequenced, and detectable features were limited by the absence of alpha or paired-chain data. It was suggested by the authors that the approach could potentially be generalized to other disease states and immunological phenotypes. Correlated functional status among segregating V segments might reflect linkage disequilibrium, but an unknown experimental factor could not be ruled out. Because counts were too low, some 16 rarely observed V segments, including chromosome 9 orphons, were excluded from the earlier analysis of several hundred of the donors. HLA typing was unavailable for some donors at each locus, so association tests used only the typed subset. A later genetic analysis reported fewer N-insertions in productive TCRs among donors in an Asian-associated ancestry cluster than the roughly 700-donor mean. The only immune exposure information available for the cohort was CMV serostatus. Several of the top co-occurrence clusters appeared to be linked to parvovirus B19, influenza, CMV and Epstein-Barr virus, according to a later analysis.

In total, roughly 670 healthy bone marrow donors made up the cohort. All cohort members were sampled while nominally healthy, although unrecorded immune exposures were likely present. The donor was CMV seropositive and was included in the group of approximately 310 seropositive cohort members. Every donor gave a peripheral blood sample, and the peripheral blood mononuclear cells from that sample were used for TCR beta sequencing. The Qiagen DNeasy Blood Extraction Kit was used to extract genomic DNA from the blood cell samples. Concerning this clone itself: Its specific antigen is unknown. Base-call qualities are not available, and no considerably larger clone is one nucleotide away.

V gives up 3 bases and J gives up 6 bases, and the segment between their germline ends measures 17 bases. In the germline V gene, CDR1 corresponds to MDHEN and CDR2 to SYDVKM. The CDR3 sequence holds 15 residues, the cysteine and phenylalanine included. Of all the DNA, just the CDR3 is kept, 45 bases in frame from base 1. Libraries were made using the immunoSEQ multiplex PCR assay. For the multiplex PCR, a mixture combining 60 forward primers for TCR Vbeta segments and 13 reverse primers for TCR Jbeta segments was used. Amplification of the CDR3 region of rearranged TCR beta genes was performed with a multiplex PCR assay on genomic DNA. The amplified TCR beta libraries were sequenced on the Illumina HiSeq System as 87-base-pair reads. In the authors' own workflow: Across the roughly 640 repertoires, a later analysis counted some 81 million unique TCR beta chains, approximately 10 million of which were shared by at least two donors. Raw reads were error-corrected and collapsed into unique sequences with a nearest-neighbor algorithm that merged closely related sequences to remove PCR and sequencing errors. V, D and J gene segments were assigned by aligning CDR3 sequences to IMGT reference sequences. For a sequence to be retained, a match of at least six nucleotides to both a V gene segment and a J gene segment was required. Rearrangements were called productive when the CDR3 lacked stop codons and stayed in frame with V and J; all others were non-productive. CDR3 was defined according to IMGT convention as the region running from the second conserved V-encoded cysteine to the conserved J-encoded phenylalanine. The earlier analysis of around 640 of the donors excluded sequences that lacked an unambiguous match to a single V gene segment. An earlier analysis of fewer than 750 of the donors classified V segments as functional when productive rearrangements were above 56.7% and as segregating when the standard deviation between donors was above 5%. A statistical classification framework was built for diagnosing cytomegalovirus status from the catalog of TCR beta chain sequences. V and J gene assignment, in a later analysis, came from comparing TCR nucleotide sequences with IMGT/GENE-DB human TR gene sequences. The TCRdist pipeline was used in a later analysis to assign CDR3 sequences and most-parsimonious VDJ recombination scenarios. In a later analysis, every TCR beta chain was defined by the combination of its CDR3 amino acid sequence and its V-gene family, and reads without a unique V-gene family were dropped. In a later analysis, fewer than 600 highly shared, low-generation-probability nucleotide sequences were removed to address suspected cross-contamination and a sequencing artifact. In a later analysis, a clonal expansion index was calculated for each public chain from normalized within-repertoire ranks of inferred template counts. In a later analysis, generation probabilities were computed using a VDJ recombination model fitted to out-of-frame rearrangements, and the results were checked against IGoR. In a later analysis, TCR-TCR, TCR-HLA and TCR-CMV co-occurrence was scored with hypergeometric tests, and a repertoire-size bias correction was applied to TCR pairs. False discovery rates were estimated in a later analysis by permuting HLA or CMV assignments 20 times. A later analysis grouped co-occurring TCRs with DBSCAN, adding TCRdist sequence similarity when clustering within HLA-allele-positive subsets. Repertoires with fewer than 30,000 or more than 120,000 public chains, plus five repertoires with anomalous nucleotide sharing, were excluded from co-occurrence clustering. TCRdb holds this immuneACCESS table with in-frame rearrangements only. Some clones are missing; in checked studies, unresolved V genes explain under half, and the rest has no known cause. V and J calls and clone size come straight from that table; D and trimming were deduced from the DNA. This sample lists about 170,000 clones; roughly 82% were detected once. The top ten constitute over 1.2% of the sample.

Sequenced material: PBMCs. In this chain, TRBV28 is recombined with TRBJ1-2, with a tentative D gene TRBD1 over 6 matching bases. The receptor was isolated from a girl between 5 and 17 years old in good health and CMV-seropositive. The CDR3 region reads CASSFGDTPRNGYTF. The DNA sequence follows: TGTGCCAGCAGTTTCGGGGACACTCCTCGGAATGGCTACACCTTC.